This T cell receptor (beta chain) was identified during a study of blood T cell repertoires in COVID-19. The repertoire was sequenced with immunoSEQ multiplex PCR; TCRdb's copy has only in-frame clones and lacks some. The sample holds 250,000 or so clones, roughly 82% seen once. Cohort assignment relied on participant-reported clinical history. With V trimmed by 8 bases and J by 2 bases, 7 bases remained unmatched. Germline assignment: CDR1 SGHTA and CDR2 FQGNSA. The CDR3 runs to 15 residues. The sample comprised PBMCs or T cells enriched from blood (not recorded which). J is TRBJ2-7 and V is TRBV7-2; 12 nucleotides match TRBD2. The receptor comes from a woman in her forties or fifties who had recovered from COVID-19. Here the CDR3 DNA reads TGTGCCAGCGCGACTAGCGGGGGCCAAACCTACGAGCAGTACTTC. Its translation: CASATSGGQTYEQYF.